This T cell receptor (beta chain) emerged from a study of blood T cell repertoires in COVID-19. On the study more broadly: Italy, Spain and the United States were the sources of the convalescent and acute COVID-19 samples. T cells, B-cell-depleted T cells, or PBMCs provided the cDNA or gDNA that served as material.

Authors' methods: Amplifying reference gene primers gave estimates of nucleated cell counts. Repertoires were generated with immunoSEQ multiplex PCR, while TCRdb's copy carries only in-frame clones and drops some. The V and J calls and clone size come from that table; D and trimming were worked out from the DNA. The sample lists tens of thousands of clones, approximately 78% occurring once. The CDR3 extends over 14 amino acids. CDR1 is SEHNR and CDR2 is FQNEAQ in the germline V gene (reference sequence). The ends lost 5 bases at V and 6 bases at J; junction bases unmatched: 6. The chain joins TRBV7-9 to TRBJ1-5; 8 bases are shared with TRBD1. This sequence originates from a human donor in a cohort sampled during active or convalescent COVID-19. The source material was peripheral blood. CDR3 region: CASSLTGGSQPQHF. In DNA form, the CDR3 reads TGTGCCAGCAGCCTCACAGGGGGTAGTCAGCCCCAGCATTTT.